The entry that follows covers one T cell receptor (beta chain) sequence. The data derive from a study of blood T cell repertoires in COVID-19. The wider study: Acute-phase and convalescent COVID-19 samples originated in the United States, Italy and Spain.

The authors' processing: Researchers report that nucleated cell counts were estimated from reference gene primer amplification. Clones were read by immunoSEQ multiplex PCR, and TCRdb kept only the in-frame ones, dropping some. V, J and clone size derive from that table, while D and trimming were established from the DNA sequence. Of 400,000 to 450,000 clones listed, around 89% are singletons. Enrolled during active infection, Seattle patients were then followed longitudinally. The CDR3 runs 14 residues. The junction had 9 bases not matched to a gene; V was cut back by 3 bases and J by 13 bases. CDR1 is KGHSH, CDR2 LQKENI, per germline.

The J gene is TRBJ2-6, the V gene TRBV18, with 7 bases aligning to TRBD1. The clonotype was recovered from a middle-aged woman with COVID-19, enrolled during active disease. The sequenced sample consisted of peripheral blood. CDR3 region: CASSPGQALHVLTF. CDR3 nucleotide sequence: TGTGCCAGCTCACCCGGACAGGCCCTACATGTCCTGACTTTC.